This record concerns one T cell receptor beta chain sequence. Its target is not known. These data come from a study of beta chain features in type 1 diabetes. Overall study findings and caveats: Shortening that was moderate but significant affected the TCRB CDR3s of Type 1 diabetes patients in all four CD4+ subsets. cDNA sequencing could over-represent cells with high TCR expression. Shorter templates might be favored by PCR, equally in patients and controls. Among type 1 diabetes patients, VDJ junctions had fewer insertions and more deletions.

Sequencing targeted expressed TCRB transcripts, as all isolated RNA had been reverse transcribed. Naive, central memory and regulatory T cell samples produced a mean of about 3.5 million reads. This table comes from immunoSEQ multiplex PCR, and its TCRdb copy is limited to in-frame clones, with some not included. The table lists about 160,000 clones, about 8.1% of them singletons. The V gene's germline CDR1 is SGHNT and CDR2 YENEEA. The CDR3 runs 14 residues. Trimming removed 5 bases from V and 7 bases from J; junction bases left unmatched: 6. The chain uses TRBV11-3 and TRBJ2-2; 8 positions match TRBD2. The sequence derives from a woman younger than 35 with type 1 diabetes. The sequenced sample was central memory CD4+ T cells from blood. CDR3 coding DNA: TGTGCCAGCAGCACCGGGACTAGGGGCGGGGAGCTGTTTTTT. Protein product: CASSTGTRGGELFF.